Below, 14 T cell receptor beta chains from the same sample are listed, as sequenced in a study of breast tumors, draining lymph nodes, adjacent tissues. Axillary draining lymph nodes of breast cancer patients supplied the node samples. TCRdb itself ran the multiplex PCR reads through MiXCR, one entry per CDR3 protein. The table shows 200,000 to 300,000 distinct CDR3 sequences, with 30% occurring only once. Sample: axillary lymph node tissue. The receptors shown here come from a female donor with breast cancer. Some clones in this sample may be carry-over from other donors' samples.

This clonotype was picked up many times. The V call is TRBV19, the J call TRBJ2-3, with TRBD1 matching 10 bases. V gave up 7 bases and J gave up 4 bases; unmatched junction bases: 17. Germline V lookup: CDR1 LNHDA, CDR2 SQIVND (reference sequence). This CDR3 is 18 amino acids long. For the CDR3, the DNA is TGTGCCAGTACCACCCAAGGGGCGGGACAGGGGTTCTCAGATACGCAGTATTTT. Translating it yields CASTTQGAGQGFSDTQYF.

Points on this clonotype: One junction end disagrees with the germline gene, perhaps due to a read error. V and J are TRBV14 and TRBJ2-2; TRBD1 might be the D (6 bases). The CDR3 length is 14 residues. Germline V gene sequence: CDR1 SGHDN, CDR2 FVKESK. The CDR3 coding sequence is TGTGCCAGCAGCCAAAGGGGGACCACCGGCGAGCTGTTTTTT. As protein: CASSQRGTTGELFF.

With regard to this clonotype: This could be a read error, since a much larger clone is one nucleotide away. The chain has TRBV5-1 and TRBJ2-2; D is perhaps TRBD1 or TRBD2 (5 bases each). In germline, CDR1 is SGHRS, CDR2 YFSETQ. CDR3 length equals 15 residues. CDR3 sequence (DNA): TGCGCCAGCAGCCGGGACGGTCCGAACACCGGGAAGCTGTTTTTT. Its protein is CASSRDGPNTGKLFF. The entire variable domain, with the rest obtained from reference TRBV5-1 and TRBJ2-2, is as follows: KAGVTQTPRYLIKTRGQQVTLSCSPISGHRSVSWYQQTPGQGLQFLFEYFSETQRNKGNFPGRFSGRQFSNSRSEMNVSTLELGDSALYLCASSRDGPNTGKLFFGEGSRLTVL.

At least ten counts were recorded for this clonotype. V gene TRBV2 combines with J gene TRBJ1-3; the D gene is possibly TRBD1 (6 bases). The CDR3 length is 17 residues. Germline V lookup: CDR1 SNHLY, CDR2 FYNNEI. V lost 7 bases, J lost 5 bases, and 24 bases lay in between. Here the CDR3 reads CASTLGAPGQTRNTIYF. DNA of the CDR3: TGTGCCAGCACTCTCGGGGCTCCGGGACAAACAAGAAACACCATATATTTT.

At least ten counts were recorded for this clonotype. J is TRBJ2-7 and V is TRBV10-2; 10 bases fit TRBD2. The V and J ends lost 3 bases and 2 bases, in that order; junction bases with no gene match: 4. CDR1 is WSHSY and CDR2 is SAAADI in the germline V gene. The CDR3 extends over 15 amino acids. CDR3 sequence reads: CASSESLAGAYEQYF. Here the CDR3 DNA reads TGCGCCAGCAGTGAATCCCTAGCGGGAGCCTACGAGCAGTACTTC.

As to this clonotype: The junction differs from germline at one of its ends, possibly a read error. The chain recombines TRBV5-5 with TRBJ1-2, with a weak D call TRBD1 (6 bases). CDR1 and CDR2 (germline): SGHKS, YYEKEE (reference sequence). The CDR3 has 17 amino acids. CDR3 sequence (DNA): TGTGCCAGCAGCCTAAATCCCCCCGGGAGGGGGGGCGATGGCCACACCTTC. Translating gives CASSLNPPGRGGDGHTF. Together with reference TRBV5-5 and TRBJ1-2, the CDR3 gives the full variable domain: DAGVTQSPTHLIKTRGQQVTLRCSPISGHKSVSWYQQVLGQGPQFIFQYYEKEERGRGNFPDRFSARQFPNYSSELNVNALLLGDSALYLCASSLNPPGRGGDGHTFGSGTRLTVV.

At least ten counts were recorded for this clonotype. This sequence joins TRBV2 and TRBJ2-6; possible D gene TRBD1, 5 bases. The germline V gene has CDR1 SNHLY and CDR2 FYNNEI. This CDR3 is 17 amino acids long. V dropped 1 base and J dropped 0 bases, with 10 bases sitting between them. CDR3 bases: TGTGCCAGCAGTGAAGAAGGGGTGAACTCTGGGGCCAACGTCCTGACTTTC. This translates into CASSEEGVNSGANVLTF. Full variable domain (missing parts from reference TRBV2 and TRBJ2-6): EPEVTQTPSHQVTQMGQEVILRCVPISNHLYFYWYRQILGQKVEFLVSFYNNEISEKSEIFDDQFSVERPDGSNFTLKIRSTKLEDSAMYFCASSEEGVNSGANVLTFGAGSRLTVL.

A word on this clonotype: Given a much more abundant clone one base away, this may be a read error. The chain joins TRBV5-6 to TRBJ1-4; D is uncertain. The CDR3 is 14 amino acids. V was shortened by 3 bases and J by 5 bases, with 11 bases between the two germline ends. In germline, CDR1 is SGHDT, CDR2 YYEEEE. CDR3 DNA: TGTGCCAGCAGCTCAATGAGGGCGAATGAAAAACTGTTTTTT. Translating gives CASSSMRANEKLFF.

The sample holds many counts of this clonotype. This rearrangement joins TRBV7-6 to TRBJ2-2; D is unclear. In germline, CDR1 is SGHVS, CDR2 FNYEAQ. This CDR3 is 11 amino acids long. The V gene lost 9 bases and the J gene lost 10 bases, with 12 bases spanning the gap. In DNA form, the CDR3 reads TGTGCCAGGGGCAGCCGTGCGGAGCTGTTTTTT. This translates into CARGSRAELFF.

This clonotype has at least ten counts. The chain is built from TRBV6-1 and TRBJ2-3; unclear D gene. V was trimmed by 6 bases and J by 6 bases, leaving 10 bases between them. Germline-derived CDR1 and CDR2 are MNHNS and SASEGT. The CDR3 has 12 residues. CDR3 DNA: TGTGCCAGCAGGGGGATGGCGGATACGCAGTATTTT. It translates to CASRGMADTQYF.

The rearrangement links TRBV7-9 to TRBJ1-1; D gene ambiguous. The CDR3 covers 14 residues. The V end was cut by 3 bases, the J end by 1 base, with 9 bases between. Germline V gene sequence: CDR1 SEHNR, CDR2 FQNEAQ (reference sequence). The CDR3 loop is CASSFSRPNTEAFF. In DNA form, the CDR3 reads TGTGCCAGCAGCTTCTCGCGACCGAACACTGAAGCTTTCTTT.

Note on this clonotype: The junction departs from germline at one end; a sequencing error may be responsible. Written as DNA, the CDR3 is TGCAGTGCTAAACAGGGAGACAGACTTAATTCACCCCTCCGCTTT. This sequence encodes CSAKQGDRLNSPLRF. The V gene is TRBV20-1, the J gene TRBJ1-6; a weak D match, TRBD1 (6 bases). This CDR3 spans 15 amino acids. Germline loops: CDR1 DFQATT, CDR2 SNEGSKA (reference sequence).

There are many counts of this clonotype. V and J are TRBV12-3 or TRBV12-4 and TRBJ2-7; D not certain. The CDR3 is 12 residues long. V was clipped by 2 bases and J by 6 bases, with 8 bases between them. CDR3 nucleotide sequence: TGTGCCAGCAGTTTAAGGGCGCGCGAGCAGTACTTC. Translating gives CASSLRAREQYF.

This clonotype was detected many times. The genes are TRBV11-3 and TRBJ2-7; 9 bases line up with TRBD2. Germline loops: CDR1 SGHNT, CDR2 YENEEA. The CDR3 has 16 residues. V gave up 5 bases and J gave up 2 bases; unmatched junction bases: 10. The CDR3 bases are TGTGCCAGCAGCCATGCCGGGACTAGCTTTACCTACGAGCAGTACTTC. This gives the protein CASSHAGTSFTYEQYF.